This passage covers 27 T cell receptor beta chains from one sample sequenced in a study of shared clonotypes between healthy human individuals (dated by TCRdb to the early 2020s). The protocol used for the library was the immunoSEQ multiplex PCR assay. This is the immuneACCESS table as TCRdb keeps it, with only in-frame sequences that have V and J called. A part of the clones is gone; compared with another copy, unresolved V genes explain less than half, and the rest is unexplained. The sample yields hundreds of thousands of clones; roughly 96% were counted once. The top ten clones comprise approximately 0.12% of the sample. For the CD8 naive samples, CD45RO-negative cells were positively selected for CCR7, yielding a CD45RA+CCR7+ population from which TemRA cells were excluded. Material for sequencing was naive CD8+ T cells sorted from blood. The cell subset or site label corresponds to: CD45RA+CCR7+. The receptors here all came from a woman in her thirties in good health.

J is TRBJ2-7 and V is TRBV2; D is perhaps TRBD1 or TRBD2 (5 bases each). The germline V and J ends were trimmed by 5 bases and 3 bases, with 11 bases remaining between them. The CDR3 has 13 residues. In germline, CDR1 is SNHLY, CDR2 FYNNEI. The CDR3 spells CASSTGANYEQYF. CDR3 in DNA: TGTGCCAGCAGTACCGGGGCCAACTACGAGCAGTACTTC.

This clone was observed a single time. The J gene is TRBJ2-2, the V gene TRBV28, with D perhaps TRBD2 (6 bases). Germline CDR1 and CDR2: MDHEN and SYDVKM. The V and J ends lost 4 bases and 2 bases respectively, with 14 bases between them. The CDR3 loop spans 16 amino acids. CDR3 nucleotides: TGTGCCAGCAGTTGGGAGGTGGCAGGAAACACCGGGGAGCTGTTTTTT. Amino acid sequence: CASSWEVAGNTGELFF.

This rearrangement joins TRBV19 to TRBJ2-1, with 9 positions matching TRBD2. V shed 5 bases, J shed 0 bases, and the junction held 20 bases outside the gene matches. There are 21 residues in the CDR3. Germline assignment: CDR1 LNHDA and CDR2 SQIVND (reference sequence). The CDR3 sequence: CASSWPSLTASSGSSYNEQFF. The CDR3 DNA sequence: TGTGCCAGTAGTTGGCCCTCACTGACAGCTAGTAGCGGGAGCTCCTACAATGAGCAGTTCTTC. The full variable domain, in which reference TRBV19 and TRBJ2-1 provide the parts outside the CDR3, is DGGITQSPKYLFRKEGQNVTLSCEQNLNHDAMYWYRQDPGQGLRLIYYSQIVNDFQKGDIAEGYSVSREKKESFPLTVTSAQKNPTAFYLCASSWPSLTASSGSSYNEQFFGPGTRLTVL.

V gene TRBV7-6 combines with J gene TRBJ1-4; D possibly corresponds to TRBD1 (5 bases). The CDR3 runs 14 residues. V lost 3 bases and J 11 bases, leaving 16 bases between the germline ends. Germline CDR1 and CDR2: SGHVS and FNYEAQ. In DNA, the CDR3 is TGTGCCAGCAGCTTTGGGGCTAACCGGGCTAAACTGTTTTTT. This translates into CASSFGANRAKLFF.

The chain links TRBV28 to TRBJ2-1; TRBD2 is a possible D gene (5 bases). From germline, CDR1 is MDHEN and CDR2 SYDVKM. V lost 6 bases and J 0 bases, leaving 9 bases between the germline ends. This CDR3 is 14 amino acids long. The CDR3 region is CASRFAGSYNEQFF. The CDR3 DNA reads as TGTGCCAGCAGATTCGCGGGCTCCTACAATGAGCAGTTCTTC.

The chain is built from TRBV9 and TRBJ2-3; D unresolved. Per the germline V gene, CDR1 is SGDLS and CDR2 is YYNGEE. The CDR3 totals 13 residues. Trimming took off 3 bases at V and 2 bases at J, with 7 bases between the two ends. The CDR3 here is CASSDGITDTQYF. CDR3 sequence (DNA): TGTGCCAGCAGCGACGGCATCACAGATACGCAGTATTTT. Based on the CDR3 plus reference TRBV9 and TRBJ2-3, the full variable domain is DSGVTQTPKHLITATGQRVTLRCSPRSGDLSVYWYQQSLDQGLQFLIQYYNGEERAKGNILERFSAQQFPDLHSELNLSSLELGDSALYFCASSDGITDTQYFGPGTRLTVL.

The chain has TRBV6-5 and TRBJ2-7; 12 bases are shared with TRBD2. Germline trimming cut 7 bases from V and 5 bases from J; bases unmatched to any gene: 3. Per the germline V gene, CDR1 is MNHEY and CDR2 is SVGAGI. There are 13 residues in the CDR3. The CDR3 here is CASTRLAGDEQYF. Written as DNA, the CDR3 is TGTGCCAGCACAAGACTAGCGGGGGACGAGCAGTACTTC.

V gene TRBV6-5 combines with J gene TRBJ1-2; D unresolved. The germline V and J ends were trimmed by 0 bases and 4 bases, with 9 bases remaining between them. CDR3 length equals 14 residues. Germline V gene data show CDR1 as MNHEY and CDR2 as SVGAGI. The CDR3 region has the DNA TGTGCCAGCAGTTACTCGGTGAACAGCTATGGCTACACCTTC. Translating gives CASSYSVNSYGYTF.

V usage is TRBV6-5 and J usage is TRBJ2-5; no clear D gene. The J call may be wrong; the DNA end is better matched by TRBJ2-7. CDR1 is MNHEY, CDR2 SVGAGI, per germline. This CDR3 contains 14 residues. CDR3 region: CASSYSLGTYEQYF. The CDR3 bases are TGTGCCAGCAGTTACTCGCTAGGGACCTACGAGCAGTACTTC.

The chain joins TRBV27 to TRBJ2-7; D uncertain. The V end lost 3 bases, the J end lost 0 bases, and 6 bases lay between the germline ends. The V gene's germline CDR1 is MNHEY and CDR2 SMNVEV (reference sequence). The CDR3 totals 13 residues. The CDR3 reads CASSFFGSYEQYF. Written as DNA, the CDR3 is TGTGCCAGCAGTTTCTTTGGCTCCTACGAGCAGTACTTC.

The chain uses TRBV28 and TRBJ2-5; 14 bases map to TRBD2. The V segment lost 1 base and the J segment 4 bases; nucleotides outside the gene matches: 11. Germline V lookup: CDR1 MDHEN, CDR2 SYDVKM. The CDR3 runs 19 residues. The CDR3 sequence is CASSLSRTGTSGGGETQYF. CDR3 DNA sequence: TGTGCCAGCAGTTTATCCAGGACCGGGACTAGCGGGGGCGGAGAGACCCAGTACTTC.

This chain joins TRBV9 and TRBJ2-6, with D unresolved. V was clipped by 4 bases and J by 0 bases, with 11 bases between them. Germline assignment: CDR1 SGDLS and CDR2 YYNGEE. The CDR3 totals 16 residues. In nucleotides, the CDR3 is TGTGCCAGCAGCACGGACGGGTACTCTGGGGCCAACGTCCTGACTTTC. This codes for CASSTDGYSGANVLTF. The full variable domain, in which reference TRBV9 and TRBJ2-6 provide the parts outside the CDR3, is DSGVTQTPKHLITATGQRVTLRCSPRSGDLSVYWYQQSLDQGLQFLIQYYNGEERAKGNILERFSAQQFPDLHSELNLSSLELGDSALYFCASSTDGYSGANVLTFGAGSRLTVL.

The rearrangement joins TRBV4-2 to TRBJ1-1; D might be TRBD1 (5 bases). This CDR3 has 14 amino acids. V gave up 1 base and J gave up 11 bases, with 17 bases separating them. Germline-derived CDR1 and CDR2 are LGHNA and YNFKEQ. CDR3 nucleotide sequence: TGTGCCAGCAGCCAAGGGGGGGGAGTCTCAACTGCTTTCTTT. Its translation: CASSQGGGVSTAFF.

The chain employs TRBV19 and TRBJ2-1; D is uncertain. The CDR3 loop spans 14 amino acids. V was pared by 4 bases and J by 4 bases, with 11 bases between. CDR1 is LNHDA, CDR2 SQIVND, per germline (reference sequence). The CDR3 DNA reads TGTGCCAGTAGTACAAGCCTGAGTTACAATGAGCAGTTCTTC. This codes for CASSTSLSYNEQFF. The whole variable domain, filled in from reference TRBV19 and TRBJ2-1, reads DGGITQSPKYLFRKEGQNVTLSCEQNLNHDAMYWYRQDPGQGLRLIYYSQIVNDFQKGDIAEGYSVSREKKESFPLTVTSAQKNPTAFYLCASSTSLSYNEQFFGPGTRLTVL.

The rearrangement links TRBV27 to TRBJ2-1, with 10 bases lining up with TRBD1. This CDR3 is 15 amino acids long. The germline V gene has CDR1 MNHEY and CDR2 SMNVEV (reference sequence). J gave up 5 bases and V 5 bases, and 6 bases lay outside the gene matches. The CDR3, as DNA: TGTGCCAGCAGTCCGACCGGGACAGGGGACAATGAGCAGTTCTTC. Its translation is CASSPTGTGDNEQFF.

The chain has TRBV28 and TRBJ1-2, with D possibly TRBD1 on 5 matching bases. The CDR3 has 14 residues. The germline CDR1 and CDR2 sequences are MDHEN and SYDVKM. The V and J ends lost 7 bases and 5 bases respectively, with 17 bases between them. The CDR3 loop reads CASNLDSPRYGYTF. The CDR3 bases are TGTGCCAGCAACCTAGACAGCCCGCGTTATGGCTACACCTTC.

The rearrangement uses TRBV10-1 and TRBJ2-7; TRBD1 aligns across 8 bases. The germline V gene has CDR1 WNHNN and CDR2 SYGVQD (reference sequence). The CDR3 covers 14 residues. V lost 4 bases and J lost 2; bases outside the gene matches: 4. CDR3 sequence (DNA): TGCGCCAGCAGTGGCCGGGACAGGACCTACGAGCAGTACTTC. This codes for CASSGRDRTYEQYF.

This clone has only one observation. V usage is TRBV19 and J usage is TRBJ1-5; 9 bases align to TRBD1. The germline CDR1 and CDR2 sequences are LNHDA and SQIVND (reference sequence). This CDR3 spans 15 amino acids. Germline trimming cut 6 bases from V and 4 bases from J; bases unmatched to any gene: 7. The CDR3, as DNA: TGTGCCAGTAGGTCCCGACAGGGGGGAAATCAGCCCCAGCATTTT. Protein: CASRSRQGGNQPQHF.

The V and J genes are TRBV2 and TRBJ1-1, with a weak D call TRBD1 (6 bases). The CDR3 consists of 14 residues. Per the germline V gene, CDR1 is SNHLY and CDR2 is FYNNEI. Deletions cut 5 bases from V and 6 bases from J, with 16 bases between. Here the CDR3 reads CASSIGGGLSEAFF. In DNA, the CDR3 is TGTGCCAGCAGTATCGGGGGGGGCTTGTCTGAAGCTTTCTTT. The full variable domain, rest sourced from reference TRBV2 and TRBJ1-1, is EPEVTQTPSHQVTQMGQEVILRCVPISNHLYFYWYRQILGQKVEFLVSFYNNEISEKSEIFDDQFSVERPDGSNFTLKIRSTKLEDSAMYFCASSIGGGLSEAFFGQGTRLTVV.

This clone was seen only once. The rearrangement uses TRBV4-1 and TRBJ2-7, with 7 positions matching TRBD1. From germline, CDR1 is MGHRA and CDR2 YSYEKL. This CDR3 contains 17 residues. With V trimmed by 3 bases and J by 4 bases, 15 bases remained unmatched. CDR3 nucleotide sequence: TGCGCCAGCAGCCAGTCACTATCGGGACAGAGGGGATACGAGCAGTACTTC. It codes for CASSQSLSGQRGYEQYF.

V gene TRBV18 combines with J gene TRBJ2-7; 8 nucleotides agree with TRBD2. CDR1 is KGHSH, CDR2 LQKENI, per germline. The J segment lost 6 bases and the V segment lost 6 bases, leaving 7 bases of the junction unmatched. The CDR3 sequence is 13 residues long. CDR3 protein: CASSLYGGGEQYF. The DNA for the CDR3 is TGTGCCAGCTCCCTGTACGGGGGGGGCGAGCAGTACTTC.

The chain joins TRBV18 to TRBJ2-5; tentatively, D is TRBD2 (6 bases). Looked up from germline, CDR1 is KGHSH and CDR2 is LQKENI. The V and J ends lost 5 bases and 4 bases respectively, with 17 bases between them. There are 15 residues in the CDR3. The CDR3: CASSTTWREAETQYF. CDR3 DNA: TGTGCCAGCTCAACCACGTGGCGGGAAGCAGAGACCCAGTACTTC.

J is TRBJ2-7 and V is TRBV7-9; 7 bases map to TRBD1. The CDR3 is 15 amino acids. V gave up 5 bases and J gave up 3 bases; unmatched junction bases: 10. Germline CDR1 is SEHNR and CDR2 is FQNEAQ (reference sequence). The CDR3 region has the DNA TGTGCCAGCAGCCACCGGGACAGCTATTTCTACGAGCAGTACTTC. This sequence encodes CASSHRDSYFYEQYF.

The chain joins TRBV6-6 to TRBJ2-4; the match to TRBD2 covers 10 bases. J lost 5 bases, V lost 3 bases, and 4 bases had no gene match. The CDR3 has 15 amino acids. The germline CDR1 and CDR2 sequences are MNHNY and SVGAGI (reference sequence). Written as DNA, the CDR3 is TGTGCCAGCAGTTATTACGGACTAGCGGAAAACATTCAGTACTTC. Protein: CASSYYGLAENIQYF.

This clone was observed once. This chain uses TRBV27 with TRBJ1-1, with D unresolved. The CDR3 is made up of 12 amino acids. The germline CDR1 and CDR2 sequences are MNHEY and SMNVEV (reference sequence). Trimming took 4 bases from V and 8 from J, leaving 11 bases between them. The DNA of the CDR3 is TGTGCCAGCAGTTCCCTTACCGAGGAAGCTTTCTTT. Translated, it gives CASSSLTEEAFF.

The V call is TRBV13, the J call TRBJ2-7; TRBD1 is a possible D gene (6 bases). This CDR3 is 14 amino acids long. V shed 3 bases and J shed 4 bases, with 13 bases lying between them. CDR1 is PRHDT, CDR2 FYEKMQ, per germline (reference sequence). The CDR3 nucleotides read TGTGCCAGCAGCTTGTCGGACAGAAAATACGAGCAGTACTTC. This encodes CASSLSDRKYEQYF.

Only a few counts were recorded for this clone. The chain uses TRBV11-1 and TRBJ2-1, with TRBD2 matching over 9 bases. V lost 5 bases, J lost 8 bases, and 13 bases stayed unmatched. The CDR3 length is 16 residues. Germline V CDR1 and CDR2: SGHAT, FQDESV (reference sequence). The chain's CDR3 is CASSRPPREGSHEQFF. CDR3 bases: TGTGCCAGCAGCCGCCCGCCGCGGGAGGGCTCCCATGAGCAGTTCTTC.